The rows below give T cell receptor beta chains drawn from one sample of a study of T cells in Graves' hyperthyroidism and ophthalmopathy. TCRdb reprocessed the multiplex PCR reads via MiXCR and lists one record per CDR3 protein. In the table there are about 520,000 distinct CDR3 sequences, approximately 25% of which are singletons. Sequenced: blood. The receptor source for this set is a young woman with Graves' ophthalmopathy. The CDR3 runs from the conserved cysteine through the conserved F or W. The D gene is left open where the match is weak. Size tells how often a clone was seen (once, few, many) or the class of an expanded clone, and some rows leave it out.

j_call,v_call,cdr3_length,clone_size,d_call,cdr3_nt,cdr3_aa
TRBJ1-2,TRBV6-1,17,few,-,TGTGCCAGCAGAAAACGGGCCTCGTTTCCGCGACTATGGGGCTACACCTTC,CASRKRASFPRLWGYTF
TRBJ1-5,TRBV2,15,-,TRBD1,TGTGCCAGCAGTGGACAGGGGGTTAGCAATCAGCCCCAGCATTTT,CASSGQGVSNQPQHF
TRBJ2-7,TRBV18,15,many,-,TGTGCCAGCTCGCCATACCGGGATCCCCGGGACGAGCAGTACTTC,CASSPYRDPRDEQYF
TRBJ1-1,TRBV6-1,13,many,-,TGTGCCAGCAGTCGAGGCAGGGTAACTGAAGCTTTCTTT,CASSRGRVTEAFF
TRBJ2-3,TRBV6-1,14,-,-,TGTGCCAGCAATGGAGGGCGGAGCACAGATACGCAGTATTTT,CASNGGRSTDTQYF
TRBJ1-6,TRBV9,15,-,-,TGTGCCAGCAGCGTAGAGGGGGTCCCTAATTCACCCCTCCACTTT,CASSVEGVPNSPLHF
TRBJ1-5,TRBV2,15,many,-,TGTGCCAGCAGTGAACGAGGGTCTAGCAATCAGCCCCAGCATTTT,CASSERGSSNQPQHF
TRBJ2-7,TRBV30,14,-,-,TGTGCCTGGAGTGTACTCGGCCAGTCCTACGAGCAGTACTTC,CAWSVLGQSYEQYF
TRBJ1-2,TRBV7-2,15,-,TRBD1,TGTGCCAGCAAACGCCCGGGACAGGGAATGCGTGGCTACACCTTC,CASKRPGQGMRGYTF
TRBJ1-2,TRBV3-1,14,few,TRBD1,TGTGCCAGCAGCTCTTATAACAGGGGAGGAGGCTACACCTTC,CASSSYNRGGGYTF
TRBJ2-7,TRBV7-6,14,many,-,TGTGCCAGCAGCTTAGGACGGGGGCTCTACGAGCAGTACTTC,CASSLGRGLYEQYF
TRBJ1-1,TRBV4-1,14,many,-,TGCGCCAGCAGCCAAGATCAAGAGGTCACTGAAGCTTTCTTT,CASSQDQEVTEAFF
TRBJ2-2,TRBV5-1,14,-,-,TGCGCCAGCACGCAACAGGTTAACACCGGGGAGCTGTTTTTT,CASTQQVNTGELFF
TRBJ1-5,TRBV6-1,14,many,TRBD1,TGTGCCAGCAAGACGGGACAGGGGAACCAGCCCCAGCATTTT,CASKTGQGNQPQHF